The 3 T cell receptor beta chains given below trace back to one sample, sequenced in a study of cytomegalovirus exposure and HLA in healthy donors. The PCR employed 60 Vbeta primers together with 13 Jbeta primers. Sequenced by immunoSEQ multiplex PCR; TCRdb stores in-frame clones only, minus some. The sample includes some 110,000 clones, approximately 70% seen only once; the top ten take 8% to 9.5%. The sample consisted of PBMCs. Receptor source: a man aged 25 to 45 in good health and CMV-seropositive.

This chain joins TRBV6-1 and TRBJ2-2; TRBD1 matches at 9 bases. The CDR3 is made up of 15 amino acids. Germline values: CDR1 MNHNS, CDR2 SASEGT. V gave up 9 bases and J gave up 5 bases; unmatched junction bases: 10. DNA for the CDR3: TGTGCCAGTTCGGGACAGGGAGTAATTACCGGGGAGCTGTTTTTT. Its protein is CASSGQGVITGELFF.

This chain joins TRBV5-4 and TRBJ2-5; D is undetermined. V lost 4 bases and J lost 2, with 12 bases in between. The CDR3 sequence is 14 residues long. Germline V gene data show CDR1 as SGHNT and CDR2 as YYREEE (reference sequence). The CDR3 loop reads CASSRAASQETQYF. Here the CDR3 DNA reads TGTGCCAGCAGCCGCGCGGCCAGTCAAGAGACCCAGTACTTC.

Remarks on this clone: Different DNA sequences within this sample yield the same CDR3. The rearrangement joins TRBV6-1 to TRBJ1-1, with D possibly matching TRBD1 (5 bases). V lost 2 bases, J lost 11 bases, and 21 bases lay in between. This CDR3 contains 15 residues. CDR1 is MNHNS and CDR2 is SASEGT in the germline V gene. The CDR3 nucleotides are TGTGCCAGCAGTGAACCCCCGGGACTAAGTTCGTGGGCTTTCTTT. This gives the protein CASSEPPGLSSWAFF.